The rows below give T cell receptor beta chains drawn from one sample of a study of sequential checkpoint blockade in melanoma. This table comes from immunoSEQ multiplex PCR, and its TCRdb copy is limited to in-frame clones, with some not included. The table has roughly 10,000 clones, roughly 51% seen once. This sample comprised CD8+ T cells sorted from blood (inferred from file names), obtained from a patient given nivolumab and ipilimumab in sequence. These receptors were obtained from a human donor with melanoma. CDR3s include the opening cysteine and the closing phenylalanine or tryptophan. Each record gives: D gene, V gene, J gene, clone size, CDR3 protein, CDR3 DNA. D genes are given only for firm matches. Size tells how often a clone was seen (once, few, many) or the class of an expanded clone, and some rows leave it out.

-,TRBV4-3,TRBJ2-7,-,CASSQGQGSYEQYF,TGCGCCAGCAGCCAAGGGCAGGGATCCTACGAGCAGTACTTC
-,TRBV10-1,TRBJ2-7,-,CASSESSVNEQYF,TGCGCCAGCAGTGAGTCTAGCGTTAACGAGCAGTACTTC
-,TRBV28,TRBJ1-2,-,CASSLLQEYYGYTF,TGTGCCAGCAGTCTCCTACAGGAGTACTATGGCTACACCTTC
-,TRBV6-5,TRBJ2-5,few,CASSYDTVQETQYF,TGTGCCAGCAGTTACGATACAGTTCAAGAGACCCAGTACTTC
TRBD2,TRBV4-2,TRBJ2-7,-,CATRPERGSLLEQYF,TGTGCCACTCGACCTGAGCGGGGCTCTCTCCTCGAGCAGTACTTC
TRBD1,TRBV19,TRBJ2-1,-,CATVVRGPNNEQFF,TGTGCCACAGTAGTGAGGGGGCCTAACAATGAGCAGTTCTTC
-,TRBV28,TRBJ1-5,-,CASSLSLGQVGQPQHF,TGTGCCAGCAGTTTAAGCCTAGGCCAAGTCGGTCAGCCCCAGCATTTT
TRBD1,TRBV7-8,TRBJ1-2,-,CASSYGGDRALYGYTF,TGTGCCAGCAGCTATGGTGGGGACAGGGCCCTCTATGGCTACACCTTC
-,TRBV7-6,TRBJ2-2,-,CASSLPKGLGQLDTGELFF,TGTGCCAGCAGCTTACCGAAGGGGCTCGGGCAGCTAGACACCGGGGAGCTGTTTTTT
TRBD1,TRBV9,TRBJ2-5,few,CASSPPTGGMETQYF,TGTGCCAGCAGCCCCCCTACAGGGGGCATGGAGACCCAGTACTTC
TRBD1,TRBV5-6,TRBJ2-7,-,CASSQGQGSSYEQYF,TGTGCCAGCAGTCAGGGACAGGGTAGTTCCTACGAGCAGTACTTC
TRBD2,TRBV7-9,TRBJ2-5,-,CASSPGLAGGQETQYF,TGTGCCAGCAGCCCAGGACTAGCGGGAGGGCAAGAGACCCAGTACTTC
-,TRBV11-2,TRBJ1-2,-,CASSEGGGYTF,TGTGCCAGCAGCGAAGGGGGAGGCTACACCTTC
TRBD2,TRBV7-9,TRBJ2-3,-,CASALGGARPDTQYF,TGTGCCAGCGCCCTCGGGGGGGCGCGTCCTGATACGCAGTATTTT
-,TRBV5-6,TRBJ2-2,-,CASSLRTVEDTGELFF,TGTGCCAGCAGCTTAAGGACAGTAGAAGACACCGGGGAGCTGTTTTTT
-,TRBV4-1,TRBJ2-5,-,CASSQGPGSAETQYF,TGCGCCAGCAGCCAAGGTCCGGGATCGGCGGAGACCCAGTACTTC
-,TRBV9,TRBJ1-1,-,CASSVDLGTEALF,TGTGCCAGCAGCGTAGACCTGGGCACTGAAGCTCTCTTT
TRBD1,TRBV5-4,TRBJ2-7,-,CASSSTGTGEDEQYF,TGTGCCAGCAGCTCAACCGGGACAGGGGAGGACGAGCAGTACTTC
TRBD2,TRBV27,TRBJ2-7,-,CASTRLAGIPYEQYF,TGTGCCAGCACCCGGTTAGCGGGAATACCCTACGAGCAGTACTTC
TRBD1,TRBV4-3,TRBJ2-7,-,CASSRTSNPGQPPYEQYF,TGCGCCAGCAGCCGCACCTCAAACCCGGGACAGCCCCCCTACGAGCAGTACTTC
-,TRBV4-3,TRBJ2-7,-,CASSQGSAAYEQYF,TGCGCCAGCAGCCAAGGTAGCGCCGCCTACGAGCAGTACTTC
-,TRBV28,TRBJ1-5,once,CASSFQQHQPQHF,TGTGCCAGCAGTTTTCAACAGCATCAGCCCCAGCATTTT
-,TRBV4-2,TRBJ1-3,-,CASSQGWSSGNTIYF,TGTGCCAGCAGCCAAGGTTGGAGCTCTGGAAACACCATATATTTT
-,TRBV6-6,TRBJ2-1,medium-sized,CASSTKGGGYNEQFF,TGTGCCAGCAGTACTAAGGGAGGTGGCTACAATGAGCAGTTCTTC
-,TRBV27,TRBJ2-1,few,CASSLSVSSYNEQFF,TGTGCCAGCAGTCTTAGCGTCAGCTCCTACAATGAGCAGTTCTTC
TRBD2,TRBV28,TRBJ2-7,-,CASRTTSGSYEQYF,TGTGCCAGCAGAACGACTAGCGGGAGCTACGAGCAGTACTTC
-,TRBV5-1,TRBJ2-7,-,CASSLGAAYEQYF,TGCGCCAGCAGCTTGGGGGCTGCCTACGAGCAGTACTTC
-,TRBV10-2,TRBJ2-7,-,CASSLEGRYEQYF,TGCGCCAGCAGTTTAGAGGGCCGCTACGAGCAGTACTTC
TRBD1,TRBV7-9,TRBJ2-5,-,CASSPPRQGEATQYF,TGTGCCAGCAGTCCACCACGACAGGGAGAGGCGACCCAGTACTTC
TRBD2,TRBV19,TRBJ2-5,-,CASSTRLAGETQYF,TGTGCCAGTAGTACCAGACTAGCGGGAGAGACCCAGTACTTC
TRBD1,TRBV27,TRBJ1-1,-,CASSWGQALNTEAFF,TGTGCCAGCAGTTGGGGACAGGCGTTGAACACTGAAGCTTTCTTT
-,TRBV29-1,TRBJ2-1,-,CSAYRDNEQFF,TGCAGCGCCTACAGGGATAATGAGCAGTTCTTC
TRBD1,TRBV6-5,TRBJ2-2,few,CASSYTTGPTGELFF,TGTGCCAGCAGTTACACGACAGGGCCAACCGGGGAGCTGTTTTTT
-,TRBV28,TRBJ2-7,few,CASSPTTEIIYEQYF,TGTGCCAGCAGTCCGACGACAGAAATCATCTACGAGCAGTACTTC
-,TRBV19,TRBJ2-1,-,CASSTTSMSEQFF,TGTGCCAGTAGTACAACTAGCATGAGTGAGCAGTTCTTC
-,TRBV5-4,TRBJ1-6,-,CASSNLGGNYDSPLHF,TGTGCCAGCAGCAACCTAGGCGGGAACTATGATTCACCCCTCCACTTT
TRBD2,TRBV7-8,TRBJ2-1,few,CASSLITSGTLNEQFF,TGTGCCAGCAGCTTAATTACTAGCGGGACCCTCAATGAGCAGTTCTTC
-,TRBV9,TRBJ2-6,-,CASSGQTSGANVLTF,TGTGCCAGCAGCGGACAGACCTCTGGGGCCAACGTCCTGACTTTC
TRBD1,TRBV15,TRBJ2-3,once,CATSGTATDTQYF,TGTGCCACCAGCGGGACAGCTACAGATACGCAGTATTTT
TRBD2,TRBV9,TRBJ2-1,-,CASSQAGNSYNEQFF,TGTGCCAGCAGCCAAGCGGGAAATTCCTACAATGAGCAGTTCTTC
-,TRBV2,TRBJ2-7,-,CASTRREYEQYF,TGTGCCAGCACTCGACGGGAATACGAGCAGTACTTC
-,TRBV27,TRBJ2-1,-,CASSIGGNEQFF,TGTGCCAGCAGTATAGGGGGTAATGAGCAGTTCTTC
-,TRBV6-5,TRBJ1-2,few,CASRLTEVGGYTF,TGTGCCAGCAGACTGACCGAGGTCGGAGGCTACACCTTC
TRBD1,TRBV6-5,TRBJ1-2,-,CASSYSGTGAYGYTF,TGTGCCAGCAGTTATTCCGGGACAGGAGCCTATGGCTACACCTTC
TRBD2,TRBV27,TRBJ2-2,-,CASSLTSGTGELFF,TGTGCCAGCAGTTTGACTAGCGGCACCGGGGAGCTGTTTTTT
TRBD2,TRBV25-1,TRBJ2-7,-,CASTTSAFYEQYF,TGTGCCAGCACGACTAGCGCTTTCTACGAGCAGTACTTC
-,TRBV5-1,TRBJ1-5,-,CASRVDIWSNQPQHF,TGCGCCAGCAGGGTAGACATCTGGAGCAATCAGCCCCAGCATTTT
TRBD2,TRBV19,TRBJ2-1,few,CASSISIGLAESSYNEQFF,TGTGCCAGTAGTATCTCTATCGGACTAGCGGAAAGCTCCTACAATGAGCAGTTCTTC
TRBD1,TRBV7-6,TRBJ2-7,-,CASAPGQGVYEQYF,TGTGCCAGCGCGCCGGGACAGGGAGTCTACGAGCAGTACTTC
TRBD2,TRBV9,TRBJ2-7,-,CASSAGGAGSYEQYF,TGTGCCAGCAGCGCCGGAGGAGCGGGGTCCTACGAGCAGTACTTC
-,TRBV5-1,TRBJ2-5,-,CASSLAVREQETQYF,TGCGCCAGCAGCTTGGCCGTCAGGGAACAAGAGACCCAGTACTTC
-,TRBV4-3,TRBJ2-2,-,CASSGIENTGELFF,TGCGCCAGCAGTGGCATCGAGAACACCGGGGAGCTGTTTTTT
TRBD1,TRBV30,TRBJ2-1,few,CAWSPGTGGSDGQFF,TGTGCCTGGAGTCCCGGGACAGGGGGAAGCGATGGGCAGTTCTTC
-,TRBV5-8,TRBJ2-7,-,CASSLGGYEQYF,TGTGCCAGCAGCTTGGGAGGTTACGAGCAGTACTTC
TRBD1,TRBV7-9,TRBJ2-1,few,CASSRPAGDRGSNEQFF,TGTGCCAGCAGCCGACCCGCTGGTGACAGGGGGTCAAATGAGCAGTTCTTC
-,TRBV19,TRBJ1-5,medium-sized,CASSVISNQPQHF,TGTGCCAGTAGTGTAATTAGCAATCAGCCCCAGCATTTT
-,TRBV28,TRBJ2-4,-,CASRKGTSQYF,TGTGCCAGCAGGAAAGGGACATCTCAGTACTTC
-,TRBV5-4,TRBJ1-4,few,CASSWVGVEKLFF,TGTGCCAGCAGCTGGGTAGGGGTCGAAAAACTGTTTTTT